A single sample gave rise to the 28 T cell receptor beta chains below, sequenced in a study of identical twins. TCRdb re-called the 5' RACE reads with MiXCR, one entry per CDR3 protein. The sample carries 520,000 or so distinct CDR3 sequences, 22% recorded once. In addition, the sample was reused for a study of T cells expressing NK-cell markers.

The sequenced sample was CD4+ T cells sorted from blood. These TCRs come from a woman aged 18-29 years in good health.

The chain carries TRBV24-1 and TRBJ2-2; D unresolved. The CDR3 covers 14 residues. Germline V gene data show CDR1 as KGHDR and CDR2 as SFDVKD. V gave up 3 bases and J gave up 7 bases, with 11 bases separating them. The CDR3 DNA reads as TGTGCCACCAGTGATATGCTAGTTGGCGGGGAGCTGTTTTTT. Protein: CATSDMLVGGELFF.

This chain joins TRBV5-1 and TRBJ2-2; 7 bases match TRBD1. CDR1 and CDR2 (germline): SGHRS, YFSETQ. V dropped 7 bases and J dropped 4; count of bases not matched to a gene: 7. The CDR3 has 14 amino acids. The CDR3 region has the DNA TGCGCCAGCTGCCGGGACAGCCGCACCGGGGAGCTGTTTTTT. Translation: CASCRDSRTGELFF.

V is TRBV11-1 and J is TRBJ1-4; D is unresolved. Trimming took off 5 bases at V and 3 bases at J, with 22 bases between the two ends. Germline V gene data show CDR1 as SGHAT and CDR2 as FQDESV (reference sequence). The length of the CDR3 is 18 residues. The CDR3 DNA sequence: TGTGCCAGCAGCCGCCTGGACTCGCGGAATTGGGCTAATGAAAAACTGTTTTTT. Its protein is CASSRLDSRNWANEKLFF.

This sequence joins TRBV5-1 and TRBJ2-7; D tentatively reads TRBD1 or TRBD2 (5 bases each). This CDR3 has 15 amino acids. Per germline, CDR1 SGHRS and CDR2 YFSETQ. The V and J ends lost 5 bases and 5 bases respectively, with 20 bases between them. The CDR3 bases are TGCGCCAGCAGATTGACGGGATTTGGGACGGACGAGCAGTACTTC. Protein product: CASRLTGFGTDEQYF.

V is TRBV6-2 or TRBV6-3 and J is TRBJ1-1, with 7 nucleotides matching TRBD1. This CDR3 spans 14 amino acids. Trimming cost V 6 bases and J 5 bases; bases outside gene matches: 9. Germline V CDR1 and CDR2: MNHEY, SVGEGT. CDR3 in DNA: TGTGCCAGCAGACCACAGGGGAGAGCAACTGAAGCTTTCTTT. Its translation is CASRPQGRATEAFF.

There are a few counts of this clonotype. The chain links TRBV5-1 to TRBJ2-3; 9 bases are shared with TRBD1. Germline CDR1 SGHRS, CDR2 YFSETQ. The CDR3 loop spans 14 amino acids. The ends lost 4 bases at V and 4 bases at J; junction bases unmatched: 4. CDR3 residues: CASSPDRGPDTQYF. CDR3 in DNA: TGCGCCAGCAGCCCGGACAGGGGCCCAGATACGCAGTATTTT.

The chain combines TRBV20-1 with TRBJ2-7; D unresolved. The CDR3 runs to 12 residues. The V end was cut by 6 bases, the J end by 2 bases, with 11 bases between. Per the germline V gene, CDR1 is DFQATT and CDR2 is SNEGSKA (reference sequence). CDR3 loop: CSAMKTTYEQYF. The CDR3 bases are TGCAGTGCCATGAAAACAACCTACGAGCAGTACTTC.

The rearrangement links TRBV7-2 to TRBJ2-7, with D perhaps TRBD1 (5 bases). Trimming took 4 bases from V and 3 from J, leaving 10 bases between them. The CDR3 sequence is 13 residues long. CDR1 is SGHTA, CDR2 FQGNSA, per germline. The CDR3 region is CASSWTSYYEQYF. Written as DNA, the CDR3 is TGTGCCAGCAGCTGGACAAGCTACTACGAGCAGTACTTC.

The V call is TRBV6-2 or TRBV6-3, the J call TRBJ2-4; 8 bases agree with TRBD2. The V and J ends lost 2 bases and 3 bases, in that order; junction bases with no gene match: 9. Germline V gene data show CDR1 as MNHEY and CDR2 as SVGEGT. This CDR3 region has 17 residues. CDR3 protein: CASSYSSSGTDKNIQYF. In nucleotides, the CDR3 is TGTGCCAGCAGTTACAGTAGTAGCGGGACTGACAAAAACATTCAGTACTTC.

The chain joins TRBV5-1 to TRBJ2-5; TRBD1 might be the D (6 bases). The CDR3 totals 13 residues. V lost 3 bases to trimming and J lost 2 bases, with 8 bases between them. CDR1 and CDR2 (germline): SGHRS, YFSETQ. Written as DNA, the CDR3 is TGCGCCAGCAGCTGGACAGCACAAGAGACCCAGTACTTC. This codes for CASSWTAQETQYF.

Ten or more counts support this clonotype. The junction shows a germline mismatch at one end, possibly a read error. V gene TRBV5-1 combines with J gene TRBJ2-1; D is possibly TRBD1 or TRBD2 (5 bases each). The CDR3 length is 11 residues. CDR1 and CDR2 from the germline V gene are SGHRS and YFSETQ. The CDR3 DNA sequence: TGCGCCAGCAGCCGGGACGCCAAATGGGTTTTC. This translates into CASSRDAKWVF.

The rearrangement uses TRBV5-1 and TRBJ2-7; 10 bases line up with TRBD1. V was pared by 5 bases and J by 2 bases, with 7 bases of the junction left unmatched. Germline V gene lookup returns CDR1 SGHRS and CDR2 YFSETQ. This CDR3 spans 15 amino acids. Here the CDR3 reads CASRRQGATAYEQYF. DNA of the CDR3: TGCGCCAGCAGAAGACAGGGGGCCACCGCCTACGAGCAGTACTTC.

This CDR3 is CASSLGGPGEQFF. For the CDR3, the DNA is TGCGCCAGCAGCTTGGGAGGCCCCGGTGAGCAGTTCTTC. V is TRBV5-1 and J is TRBJ2-1, with D unclear. The CDR3 covers 13 residues. The germline V and J ends were trimmed by 0 bases and 9 bases, with 10 bases remaining between them. CDR1 and CDR2 from the germline V gene are SGHRS and YFSETQ.

This clonotype has a handful of counts. The chain has TRBV20-1 and TRBJ2-7; D is perhaps TRBD1 (5 bases). Germline V gene sequence: CDR1 DFQATT, CDR2 SNEGSKA (reference sequence). Trimming took 0 bases from V and 7 from J, leaving 10 bases between them. CDR3 length: 12 residues. CDR3 amino acids: CSARDPPGEQYF. CDR3 sequence (DNA): TGCAGTGCTAGAGATCCCCCAGGGGAGCAGTACTTC.

This clonotype was found once. The rearrangement links TRBV11-3 to TRBJ2-1; 8 bases align to TRBD2. The CDR3 contains 14 residues. CDR1 and CDR2 (germline): SGHNT, YENEEA. The ends lost 4 bases at V and 6 bases at J; junction bases unmatched: 5. The CDR3 sequence is CASSYRLATNEQFF. In DNA form, the CDR3 reads TGTGCCAGCAGCTATAGACTAGCGACCAATGAGCAGTTCTTC.

The rearrangement joins TRBV5-1 to TRBJ2-2; 7 bases align to TRBD1. This CDR3 has 15 amino acids. Germline assignment: CDR1 SGHRS and CDR2 YFSETQ. The V and J ends lost 5 bases and 5 bases, in that order; junction bases with no gene match: 9. In DNA form, the CDR3 reads TGCGCCAGCAGTCAACCGACAGGGACGACCGGGGAGCTGTTTTTT. Protein: CASSQPTGTTGELFF.

The genes are TRBV6-4 and TRBJ2-3, with D maybe TRBD2 (5 bases). V dropped 5 bases and J dropped 2 bases, with 11 bases sitting between them. This CDR3 spans 14 amino acids. CDR1 is MRHNA and CDR2 is SNTAGT in the germline V gene. Here the CDR3 DNA reads TGTGCCAGCAGTTCCGGACTGCTCACAGATACGCAGTATTTT. This codes for CASSSGLLTDTQYF.

V is TRBV4-3 and J is TRBJ2-1; TRBD1 aligns across 8 bases. Germline V CDR1 and CDR2: LGHNA, YSLEER. This CDR3 region has 16 residues. The junction had 8 bases not matched to a gene; V was cut back by 3 bases and J by 4 bases. The DNA for the CDR3 is TGCGCCAGCAGCCAGAGGACAGGGCGGGCATACAATGAGCAGTTCTTC. Encoded protein: CASSQRTGRAYNEQFF.

There are a few counts of this clonotype. This chain links TRBV20-1 with TRBJ2-7, with D possibly being TRBD1 (6 bases). This CDR3 has 14 residues. The V gene lost 5 bases and the J gene lost 3 bases, with 17 bases spanning the gap. Germline CDR1 DFQATT, CDR2 SNEGSKA (reference sequence). The DNA for the CDR3 is TGCAGTGCTCCACCGGGACATTCCCGCTACGAGCAGTACTTC. Translation gives CSAPPGHSRYEQYF.

The chain joins TRBV5-1 to TRBJ2-1; 13 bases align to TRBD2. The length of the CDR3 is 15 residues. Germline lookup yields CDR1 SGHRS and CDR2 YFSETQ. The V segment lost 4 bases and the J segment 9 bases; nucleotides outside the gene matches: 7. The CDR3 loop reads CASSHGTSGEGEQFF. In DNA form, the CDR3 reads TGCGCCAGCAGCCACGGGACTAGCGGGGAGGGTGAGCAGTTCTTC.

This clonotype was found a few times. The chain's CDR3 is CASSVDGVANTEAFF. CDR3 in DNA: TGTGCCAGCAGCGTAGATGGTGTAGCGAACACTGAAGCTTTCTTT. The V gene is TRBV9, the J gene TRBJ1-1; D unclear. Germline loops: CDR1 SGDLS, CDR2 YYNGEE. V was clipped by 0 bases and J by 1 base, with 10 bases between them. This CDR3 has 15 amino acids.

The chain combines TRBV6-1 with TRBJ2-1; 16 bases agree with TRBD2. J gave up 8 bases and V 6 bases, and 4 bases lay outside the gene matches. From germline, CDR1 is MNHNS and CDR2 SASEGT. The CDR3 has 15 amino acids. CDR3 nucleotides: TGTGCCAGCAGAACGGGACTAGCGGGGGGGGATGAGCAGTTCTTC. Residues: CASRTGLAGGDEQFF.

J is TRBJ1-2 and V is TRBV4-3, with 7 bases matching TRBD1. The CDR3 totals 13 residues. Trimming cost V 2 bases and J 6 bases; bases outside gene matches: 3. Germline CDR1 LGHNA, CDR2 YSLEER. The chain's CDR3 is CASSQLQGNGYTF. The CDR3 region has the DNA TGCGCCAGCAGCCAACTACAGGGGAATGGCTACACCTTC.

In this sample, this clonotype turned up a few times. V is TRBV5-1 and J is TRBJ2-1; D is perhaps TRBD2 (5 bases). From germline, CDR1 is SGHRS and CDR2 YFSETQ. This CDR3 spans 14 amino acids. The ends were cut back, 0 bases at V and 7 bases at J, with 11 bases in the middle. The CDR3 bases are TGCGCCAGCAGCTTGGGAGGGAGCGGTAATGAGCAGTTCTTC. It translates to CASSLGGSGNEQFF.

Only a few counts were recorded for this clonotype. This rearrangement joins TRBV12-3 or TRBV12-4 to TRBJ1-1, with D unresolved. Between the trimmed V and J ends, which lost 3 bases and 7 bases, there was a span of 6 bases. This CDR3 has 11 amino acids. The CDR3 sequence: CASSLLNEAFF. The CDR3, as DNA: TGTGCCAGCAGTTTGTTAAATGAAGCTTTCTTT.

This clonotype was seen more than once but under ten times. The rearrangement uses TRBV29-1 and TRBJ1-2, with D maybe TRBD1 (5 bases). Trimming pared 7 bases from V and 0 bases from J, leaving 9 bases between. CDR1 is SQVTM and CDR2 is ANQGSEA in the germline V gene. This CDR3 has 12 residues. As DNA, the CDR3 is TGCAGCGGGGACCGTCCTAACTATGGCTACACCTTC. Translated: CSGDRPNYGYTF. The variable domain in full, completed from reference TRBV29-1 and TRBJ1-2, reads SAVISQKPSRDICQRGTSLTIQCQVDSQVTMMFWYRQQPGQSLTLIATANQGSEATYESGFVIDKFPISRPNLTFSTLTVSNMSPEDSSIYLCSGDRPNYGYTFGSGTRLTVV.

Only a few counts were recorded for this clonotype. V and J are TRBV3-1 and TRBJ2-3, with a tentative D call TRBD2 (5 bases). The V gene lost 4 bases and the J gene lost 7 bases, with 12 bases spanning the gap. Germline V gene sequence: CDR1 LGHDT, CDR2 YNNKEL (reference sequence). The CDR3 has 13 amino acids. The CDR3 spells CASSLSRGYTQYF. In DNA, the CDR3 is TGTGCCAGCAGCCTGAGTCGGGGTTATACGCAGTATTTT.

This clonotype was seen only a few times. This sequence joins TRBV15 and TRBJ2-3; no reliable D call. Trimming left V 3 bases short and J 6 bases short, with 10 bases between. Germline V gives CDR1 LNHNV, CDR2 YYDKDF (reference sequence). The CDR3 is 13 residues long. The CDR3 here is CATSSRPGDTQYF. The CDR3 DNA follows: TGTGCCACCAGCAGTAGACCAGGCGATACGCAGTATTTT.